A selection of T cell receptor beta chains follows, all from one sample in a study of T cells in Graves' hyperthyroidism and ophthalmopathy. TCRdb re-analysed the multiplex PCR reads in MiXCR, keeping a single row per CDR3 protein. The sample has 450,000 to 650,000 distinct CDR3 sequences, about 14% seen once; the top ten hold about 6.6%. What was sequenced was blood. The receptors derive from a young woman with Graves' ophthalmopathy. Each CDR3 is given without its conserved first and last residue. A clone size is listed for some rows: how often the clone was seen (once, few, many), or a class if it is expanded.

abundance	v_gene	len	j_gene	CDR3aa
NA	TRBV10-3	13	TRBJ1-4	AISDSGGANEKLF
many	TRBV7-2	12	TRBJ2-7	ASSAGGGSIEQY
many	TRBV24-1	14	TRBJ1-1	ATSDNGAAGNTEAF
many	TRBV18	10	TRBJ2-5	ASSHGGASQY
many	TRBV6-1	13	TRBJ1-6	ASSRGPTSNSPLH
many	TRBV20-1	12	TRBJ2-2	SARDEGSTGELF
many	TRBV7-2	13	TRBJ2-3	ASSLEAKRENTQY
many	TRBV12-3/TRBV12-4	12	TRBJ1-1	ASTIQGLGTEAF
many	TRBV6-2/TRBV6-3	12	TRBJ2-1	AMAAEATYNEQF
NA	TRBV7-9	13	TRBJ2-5	ASSLALMGKEAQY
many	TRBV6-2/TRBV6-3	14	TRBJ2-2	ASSYGLDSNTGELF
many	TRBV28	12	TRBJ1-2	ASSLSGHPYGYT
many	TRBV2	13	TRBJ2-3	ASSTGLSRRDTQY
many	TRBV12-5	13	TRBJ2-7	ASGLVRKHSYEQY
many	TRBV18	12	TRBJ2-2	ATPQQDGTGELF
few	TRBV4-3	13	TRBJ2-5	ASSQDSGTQETQY
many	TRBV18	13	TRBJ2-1	ASSSGQGAKNEQF
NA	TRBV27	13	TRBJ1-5	ASSTIRTFHQPQH
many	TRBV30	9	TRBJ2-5	AWGGLETQY
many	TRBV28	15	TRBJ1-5	ASSLDSSPLRNQPQH
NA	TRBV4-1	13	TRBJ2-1	ASSQVQLNYNEQF
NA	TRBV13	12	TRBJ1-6	ASSLRGRRSPLH
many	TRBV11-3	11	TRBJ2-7	ASLGIKAAEQY
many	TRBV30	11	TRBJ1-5	AWSGQGNQPQH
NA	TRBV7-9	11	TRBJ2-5	ASRSGGGETQY
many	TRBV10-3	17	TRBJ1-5	AISDPDPLTGLSNQPQH
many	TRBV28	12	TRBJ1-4	ASSFDRAGEKLF
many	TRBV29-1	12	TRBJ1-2	SVSAGTGGDGYT
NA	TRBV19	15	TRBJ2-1	ASSSEVLAEVYNEQF
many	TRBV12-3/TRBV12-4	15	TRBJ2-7	ASSLIPPRDTKREQY
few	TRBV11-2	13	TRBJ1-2	ASSLARWDRSGYT
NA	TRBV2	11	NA	ASRSGQGVEQY
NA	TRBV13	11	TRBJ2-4	ASSQVGRDIQY
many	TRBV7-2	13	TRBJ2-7	ASIKDSGRFDEQY
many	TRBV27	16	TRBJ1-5	ASSLTSQSSRFNQPQH
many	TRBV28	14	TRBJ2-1	ASSLRSGRVDNEQF
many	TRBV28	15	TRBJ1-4	ASKRDRTPRRSEKLF
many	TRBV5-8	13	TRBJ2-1	ASSSGTRPDNEQF
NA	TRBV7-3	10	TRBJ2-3	ASGGLADTQY
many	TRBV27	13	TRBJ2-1	ASSLSPSGSYEQF
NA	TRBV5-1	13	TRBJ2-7	ASSISSGETYEQY
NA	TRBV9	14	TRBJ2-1	ASSVELAASYNEQF
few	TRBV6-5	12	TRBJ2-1	ASSYADGVNEQF
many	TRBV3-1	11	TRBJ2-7	ASSQDENAEQY
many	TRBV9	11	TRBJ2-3	ASSPESTDTQY
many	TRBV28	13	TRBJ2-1	ASSSPTGSYNEQF
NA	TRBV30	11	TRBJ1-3	AWRTTTGVTIY
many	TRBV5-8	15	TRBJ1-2	ASSPGGVALGGYGYT
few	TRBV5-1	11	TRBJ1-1	ASVKDIGTEAF
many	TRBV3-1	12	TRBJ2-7	ASRTTGLRDEQY
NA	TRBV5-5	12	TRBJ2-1	ATTKRLANNEQF